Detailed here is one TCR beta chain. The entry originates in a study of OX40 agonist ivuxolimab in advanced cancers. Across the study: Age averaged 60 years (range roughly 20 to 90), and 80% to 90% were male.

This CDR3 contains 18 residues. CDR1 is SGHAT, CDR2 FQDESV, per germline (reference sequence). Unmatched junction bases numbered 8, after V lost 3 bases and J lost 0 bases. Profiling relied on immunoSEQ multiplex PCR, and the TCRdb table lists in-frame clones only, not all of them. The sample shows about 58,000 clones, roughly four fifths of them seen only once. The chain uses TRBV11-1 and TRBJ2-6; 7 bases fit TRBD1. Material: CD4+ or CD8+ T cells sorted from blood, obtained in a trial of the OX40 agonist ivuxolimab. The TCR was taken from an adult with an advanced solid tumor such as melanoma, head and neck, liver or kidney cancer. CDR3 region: CASSFSQGVNSGANVLTF. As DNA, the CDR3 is TGTGCCAGCAGCTTTTCTCAGGGGGTTAACTCTGGGGCCAACGTCCTGACTTTC. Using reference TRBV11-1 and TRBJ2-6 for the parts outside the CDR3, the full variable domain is EAEVAQSPRYKITEKSQAVAFWCDPISGHATLYWYRQILGQGPELLVQFQDESVVDDSQLPKDRFSAERLKGVDSTLKIQPAELGDSAMYLCASSFSQGVNSGANVLTFGAGSRLTVL.